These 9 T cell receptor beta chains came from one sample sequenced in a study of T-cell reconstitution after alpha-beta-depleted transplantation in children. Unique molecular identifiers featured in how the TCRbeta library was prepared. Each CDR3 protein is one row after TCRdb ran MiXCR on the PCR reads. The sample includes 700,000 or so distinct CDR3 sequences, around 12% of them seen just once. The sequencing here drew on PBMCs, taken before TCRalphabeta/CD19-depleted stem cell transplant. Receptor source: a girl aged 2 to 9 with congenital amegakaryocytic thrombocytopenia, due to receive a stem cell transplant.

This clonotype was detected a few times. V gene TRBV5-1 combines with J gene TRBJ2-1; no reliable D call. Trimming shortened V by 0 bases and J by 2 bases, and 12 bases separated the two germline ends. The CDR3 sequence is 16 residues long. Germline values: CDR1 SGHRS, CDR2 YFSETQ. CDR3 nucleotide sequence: TGCGCCAGCAGCTTGGCCGGTGGCGGTCCCTACAATGAGCAGTTCTTC. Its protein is CASSLAGGGPYNEQFF.

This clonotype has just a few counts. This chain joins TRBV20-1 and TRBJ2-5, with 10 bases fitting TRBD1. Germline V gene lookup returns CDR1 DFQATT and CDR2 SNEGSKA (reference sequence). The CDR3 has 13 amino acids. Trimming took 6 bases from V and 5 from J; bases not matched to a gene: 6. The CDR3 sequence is CSARTGGWETQYF. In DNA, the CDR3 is TGCAGTGCACGGACAGGGGGATGGGAGACCCAGTACTTC.

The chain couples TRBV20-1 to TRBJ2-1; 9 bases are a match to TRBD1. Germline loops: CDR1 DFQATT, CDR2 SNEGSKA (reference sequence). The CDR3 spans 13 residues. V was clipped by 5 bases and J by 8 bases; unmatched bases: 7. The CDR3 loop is CSAPSDRGDEQFF. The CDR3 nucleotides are TGCAGTGCTCCCTCGGACAGGGGCGATGAGCAGTTCTTC.

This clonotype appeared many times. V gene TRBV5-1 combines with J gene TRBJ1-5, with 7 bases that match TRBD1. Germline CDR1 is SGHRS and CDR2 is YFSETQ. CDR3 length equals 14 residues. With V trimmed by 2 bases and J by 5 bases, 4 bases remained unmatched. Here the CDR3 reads CASSFRDRHQPQHF. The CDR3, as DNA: TGCGCCAGCAGCTTCCGGGACAGACATCAGCCCCAGCATTTT. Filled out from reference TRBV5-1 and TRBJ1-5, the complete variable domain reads KAGVTQTPRYLIKTRGQQVTLSCSPISGHRSVSWYQQTPGQGLQFLFEYFSETQRNKGNFPGRFSGRQFSNSRSEMNVSTLELGDSALYLCASSFRDRHQPQHFGDGTRLSIL.

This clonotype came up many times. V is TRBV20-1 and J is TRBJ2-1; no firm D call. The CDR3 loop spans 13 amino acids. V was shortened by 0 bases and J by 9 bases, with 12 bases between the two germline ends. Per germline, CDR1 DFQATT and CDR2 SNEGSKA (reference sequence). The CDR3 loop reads CSARESSLSEQFF. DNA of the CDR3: TGCAGTGCTAGAGAATCATCCCTAAGTGAGCAGTTCTTC.

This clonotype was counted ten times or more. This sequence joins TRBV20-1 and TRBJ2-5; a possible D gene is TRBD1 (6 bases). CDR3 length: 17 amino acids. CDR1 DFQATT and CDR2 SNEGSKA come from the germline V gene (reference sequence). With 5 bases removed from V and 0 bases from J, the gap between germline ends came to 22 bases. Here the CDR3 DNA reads TGCAGTGCTGGCGCTCCGGGACAACCCCTTTACCAAGAGACCCAGTACTTC. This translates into CSAGAPGQPLYQETQYF.

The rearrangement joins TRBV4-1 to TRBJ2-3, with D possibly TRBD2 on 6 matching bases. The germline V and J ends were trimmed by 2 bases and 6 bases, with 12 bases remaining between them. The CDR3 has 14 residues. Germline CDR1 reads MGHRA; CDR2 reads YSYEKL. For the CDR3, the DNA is TGCGCCAGCAGCCAATTGGGGGGTGAGGATACGCAGTATTTT. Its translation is CASSQLGGEDTQYF.

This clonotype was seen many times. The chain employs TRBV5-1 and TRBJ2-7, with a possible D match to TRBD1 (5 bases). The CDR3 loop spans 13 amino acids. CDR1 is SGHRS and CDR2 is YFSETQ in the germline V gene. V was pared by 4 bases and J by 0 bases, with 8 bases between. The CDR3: CASSPRGSYEQYF. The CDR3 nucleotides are TGCGCCAGCAGCCCAAGGGGCTCCTACGAGCAGTACTTC.

The CDR3 DNA reads TGCAGTGCGAGGAAACGCTCTGGGGCCAACGTCCTGACTTTC. It yields the protein CSARKRSGANVLTF. The chain employs TRBV20-1 and TRBJ2-6; D is ambiguous. The CDR3 length is 14 residues. Trimming removed 6 bases from V and 0 bases from J, with 9 bases in between. CDR1 and CDR2 from the germline V gene are DFQATT and SNEGSKA (reference sequence).